The next 19 T cell receptor beta chains were all read from a single sample in a study of beta chain features in type 1 diabetes. Expressed TCRB transcripts got sequenced, as all isolated RNA was reverse transcribed. Here immunoSEQ multiplex PCR was the method, and the copy in TCRdb shows in-frame clones only, minus some. The sample has some 150,000 clones, 9% to 10% seen once; the top ten hold 0.65%. Sequencing was performed on central memory CD4+ T cells from blood. Receptors originate from a woman aged 40 to 55 in good health.

The chain uses TRBV7-9 and TRBJ2-1; TRBD2 matches 8 bases. CDR1 and CDR2 from the germline V gene are SEHNR and FQNEAQ (reference sequence). Trimming at V came to 4 bases and at J to 3 bases, leaving 5 bases not matched to a gene. This CDR3 region has 15 residues. This CDR3 reads CASSSSLAVYNEQFF. Written as DNA, the CDR3 is TGTGCCAGCAGCTCTTCACTAGCGGTCTACAATGAGCAGTTCTTC.

The V and J genes are TRBV5-1 and TRBJ2-3, with 10 bases identical to TRBD2. Germline V lookup: CDR1 SGHRS, CDR2 YFSETQ. V trimming: 5 bases; J trimming: 0 bases; junction bases outside the gene matches: 9. CDR3 size: 17 residues. The CDR3 protein is CASRISGGSISTDTQYF. CDR3 nucleotides: TGCGCCAGCAGGATTAGCGGGGGGTCTATAAGCACAGATACGCAGTATTTT. Full variable domain (rest looked up from reference TRBV5-1 and TRBJ2-3): KAGVTQTPRYLIKTRGQQVTLSCSPISGHRSVSWYQQTPGQGLQFLFEYFSETQRNKGNFPGRFSGRQFSNSRSEMNVSTLELGDSALYLCASRISGGSISTDTQYFGPGTRLTVL.

This chain uses TRBV6-5 with TRBJ1-6, with 8 bases aligning to TRBD1. The germline V gene encodes CDR1 MNHEY and CDR2 SVGAGI. This CDR3 has 13 amino acids. Germline trimming cut 8 bases from V and 12 bases from J; bases unmatched to any gene: 9. The CDR3 DNA reads TGTGCCAGCGGACCAGGGGGCCTTCGACCCCTCCACTTT. Its translation is CASGPGGLRPLHF.

In this sample, this clone turned up a few times. The V and J genes are TRBV9 and TRBJ1-1, with TRBD1 as a possible D gene (6 bases). Germline CDR1 SGDLS, CDR2 YYNGEE. V dropped 4 bases and J dropped 2 bases, with 15 bases sitting between them. This CDR3 contains 15 residues. The CDR3 nucleotides read TGTGCCAGCAGCCCGCGGGGGCAGGGCAACACTGAAGCTTTCTTT. Its translation is CASSPRGQGNTEAFF.

The V gene is TRBV28, the J gene TRBJ2-2; the D is unclear. V was clipped by 8 bases and J by 0 bases, with 7 bases between them. The CDR3 contains 13 residues. From germline, CDR1 is MDHEN and CDR2 SYDVKM. The DNA of the CDR3 is TGTGCCAGCGGGCGAGCGAACACCGGGGAGCTGTTTTTT. This codes for CASGRANTGELFF.

The chain joins TRBV18 to TRBJ1-6, with 8 bases lining up with TRBD1. The V gene's germline CDR1 is KGHSH and CDR2 LQKENI. V lost 2 bases and J lost 10; bases outside the gene matches: 13. The CDR3 totals 17 residues. Here the CDR3 reads CASSPNSVRGRGSPLHF. The DNA for the CDR3 is TGTGCCAGCTCACCAAATTCGGTCAGGGGGCGAGGCTCACCCCTCCACTTT.

The genes are TRBV10-1 and TRBJ2-3, with no clear D. The germline gives CDR1 WNHNN, CDR2 SYGVQD (reference sequence). V gave up 5 bases and J gave up 4 bases, with 13 bases separating them. CDR3 size: 14 residues. CDR3 sequence: CASSRSSSSDTQYF. The CDR3 nucleotides are TGCGCCAGCAGTCGCTCATCTAGTTCAGATACGCAGTATTTT.

With regard to this clone: In the same sample, other DNA sequences code for this CDR3. This rearrangement joins TRBV7-2 to TRBJ1-1, with no clear D. The length of the CDR3 is 13 residues. V shed 3 bases and J shed 0 bases, with 5 bases lying between them. Germline CDR1 SGHTA, CDR2 FQGNSA. The DNA of the CDR3 is TGTGCCAGCAGCTTGTCAGTGAACACTGAAGCTTTCTTT. Amino acid sequence: CASSLSVNTEAFF. Supplemented by reference TRBV7-2 and TRBJ1-1, the full variable domain reads GAGVSQSPSNKVTEKGKDVELRCDPISGHTALYWYRQSLGQGLEFLIYFQGNSAPDKSGLPSDRFSAERTGGSVSTLTIQRTQQEDSAVYLCASSLSVNTEAFFGQGTRLTVV.

Comments on this clone: Other nucleotide sequences in the sample specify the same CDR3. This chain joins TRBV5-1 and TRBJ1-4; D call uncertain. V lost 3 bases and J 0 bases, leaving 6 bases between the germline ends. Germline loops: CDR1 SGHRS, CDR2 YFSETQ. The CDR3 has 14 residues. The CDR3 region has the DNA TGCGCCAGCAGCTCGTCCTCAACTAATGAAAAACTGTTTTTT. Translation gives CASSSSSTNEKLFF.

At least ten counts were recorded for this clone. This chain links TRBV7-9 with TRBJ1-1; TRBD1 matches at 7 bases. The CDR3 sequence is 13 residues long. The V segment lost 6 bases and the J segment 5 bases; nucleotides outside the gene matches: 6. CDR1 is SEHNR, CDR2 FQNEAQ, per germline (reference sequence). Here the CDR3 DNA reads TGTGCCAGCAGTTTGCAGGGGGATACTGAAGCTTTCTTT. Translated, it gives CASSLQGDTEAFF.

This clone was seen more than once but under ten times. CDR3 protein: CASSLKRGGGYEQYF. The CDR3 DNA is TGTGCCAGCAGTCTTAAGCGGGGCGGGGGCTACGAGCAGTACTTC. The V call is TRBV2, the J call TRBJ2-7, with 7 positions matching TRBD2. The CDR3 has 15 amino acids. V was pared by 5 bases and J by 3 bases, with 10 bases of the junction left unmatched. CDR1 and CDR2 from the germline V gene are SNHLY and FYNNEI.

At least ten counts were recorded for this clone. The chain recombines TRBV29-1 with TRBJ2-1, with D perhaps matching TRBD2 (7 bases). Germline V gene lookup returns CDR1 SQVTM and CDR2 ANQGSEA. Trimming shortened V by 7 bases and J by 9 bases, and 22 bases separated the two germline ends. The CDR3 extends over 14 amino acids. In DNA form, the CDR3 reads TGCAGCGCTTCACAGGGAGGGGGGAACGCTGAGCAGTTCTTC. Protein sequence: CSASQGGGNAEQFF.

J is TRBJ1-2 and V is TRBV27; the match to TRBD1 covers 8 bases. CDR3 length: 14 amino acids. The junction had 6 bases not matched to a gene; V was cut back by 5 bases and J by 4 bases. Germline V gives CDR1 MNHEY, CDR2 SMNVEV (reference sequence). CDR3 in DNA: TGTGCCAGCAGTGCCGACAGGGGCATCTATGGCTACACCTTC. This gives the protein CASSADRGIYGYTF.

This clone was found a few times. This sequence joins TRBV2 and TRBJ1-1, with D possibly TRBD1 on 5 matching bases. Germline V lookup: CDR1 SNHLY, CDR2 FYNNEI. This CDR3 contains 14 residues. Trimming cost V 3 bases and J 0 bases, with 8 bases left between them. In nucleotides, the CDR3 is TGTGCCAGCAGTGAGCAGGGCATGAACACTGAAGCTTTCTTT. It specifies CASSEQGMNTEAFF.

The chain carries TRBV6-6 and TRBJ1-6, with D hard to call. This CDR3 is built from 13 residues. V lost 8 bases to trimming and J lost 0 bases, with 5 bases between them. Looked up from germline, CDR1 is MNHNY and CDR2 is SVGAGI (reference sequence). The DNA of the CDR3 is TGTGCCAGCGGCAGCTCCTATAATTCACCCCTCCACTTT. It translates to CASGSSYNSPLHF.

The chain couples TRBV10-2 to TRBJ1-1; D might be TRBD1 (5 bases). The germline V gene has CDR1 WSHSY and CDR2 SAAADI. V was shortened by 2 bases and J by 4 bases, with 11 bases between the two germline ends. This CDR3 comprises 14 residues. The DNA for the CDR3 is TGCGCCAGCAGTGAGACAGGCCCGATCACTGAAGCTTTCTTT. The encoded protein is CASSETGPITEAFF.

This clone was seen a few times. V usage is TRBV4-1 and J usage is TRBJ2-1; D may be TRBD2 (6 bases). The CDR3 consists of 15 residues. Between the trimmed V and J ends, which lost 4 bases and 0 bases, there was a span of 10 bases. Germline values: CDR1 MGHRA, CDR2 YSYEKL. CDR3 residues: CASSPLASSYNEQFF. The CDR3 DNA is TGCGCCAGCAGCCCGCTAGCGAGCTCCTACAATGAGCAGTTCTTC.

The table lists this clone with a few counts. A much larger clone differs by one base, so this may be a read error. The rearrangement links TRBV11-2 to TRBJ2-3, with TRBD2 matching over 8 bases. This CDR3 contains 15 residues. Germline lookup yields CDR1 SGHAT and CDR2 FQNNGV. Germline trimming cut 3 bases from V and 2 bases from J; bases unmatched to any gene: 4. The CDR3 spells CASSLSGGYTDTQYF. The CDR3 DNA sequence: TGTGCCAGCAGCTTGAGCGGGGGTTACACAGATACGCAGTATTTT.

This CDR3 is CASSYASGGADTQYF. The CDR3, as DNA: TGTGCCAGCAGCTATGCTAGCGGGGGGGCGGATACGCAGTATTTT. This rearrangement joins TRBV7-6 to TRBJ2-3; 12 nucleotides match TRBD2. V was pared by 4 bases and J by 6 bases, with 5 bases of the junction left unmatched. Germline values: CDR1 SGHVS, CDR2 FNYEAQ. The CDR3 runs 15 residues. Using reference TRBV7-6 and TRBJ2-3 for the parts outside the CDR3, the full variable domain is GAGVSQSPRYKVTKRGQDVALRCDPISGHVSLYWYRQALGQGPEFLTYFNYEAQQDKSGLPNDRFSAERPEGSISTLTIQRTEQRDSAMYRCASSYASGGADTQYFGPGTRLTVL.